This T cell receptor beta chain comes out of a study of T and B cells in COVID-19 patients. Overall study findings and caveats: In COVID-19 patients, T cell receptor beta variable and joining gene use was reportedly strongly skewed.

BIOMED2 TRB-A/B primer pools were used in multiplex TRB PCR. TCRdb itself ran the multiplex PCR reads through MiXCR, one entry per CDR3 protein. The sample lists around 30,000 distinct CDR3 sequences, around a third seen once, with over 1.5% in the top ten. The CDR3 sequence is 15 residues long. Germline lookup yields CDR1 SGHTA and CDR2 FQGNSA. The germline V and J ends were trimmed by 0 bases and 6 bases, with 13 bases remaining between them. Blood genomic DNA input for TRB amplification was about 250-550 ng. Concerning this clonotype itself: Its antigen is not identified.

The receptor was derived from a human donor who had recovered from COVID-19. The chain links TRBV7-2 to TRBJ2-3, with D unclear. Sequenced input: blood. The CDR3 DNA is TGTGCCAGCAGCTTAGCGAGACTCGGCGTGGATACGCAGTATTTT. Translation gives CASSLARLGVDTQYF.